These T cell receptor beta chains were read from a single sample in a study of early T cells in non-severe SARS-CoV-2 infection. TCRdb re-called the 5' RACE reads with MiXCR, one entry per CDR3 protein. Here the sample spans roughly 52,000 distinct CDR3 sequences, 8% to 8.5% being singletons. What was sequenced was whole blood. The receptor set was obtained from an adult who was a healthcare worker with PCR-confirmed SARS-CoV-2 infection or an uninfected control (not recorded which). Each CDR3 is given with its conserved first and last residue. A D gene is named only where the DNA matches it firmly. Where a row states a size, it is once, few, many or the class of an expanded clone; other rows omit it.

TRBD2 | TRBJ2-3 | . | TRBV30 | TGTGCCTGGAGTGTGTGGCGGGAGGGCCCAGATACGCAGTATTTT | CAWSVWREGPDTQYF
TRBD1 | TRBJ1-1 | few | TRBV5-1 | TGCGCCAACAGCCCCTACAGGGGGGTGAACACTGAAGCTTTCTTT | CANSPYRGVNTEAFF
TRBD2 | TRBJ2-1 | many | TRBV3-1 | TGTGCCAGCAGCCCAAGGACTAGCGGGAGGTACGAGCAGTTCTTC | CASSPRTSGRYEQFF
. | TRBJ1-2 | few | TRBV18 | TGTGCCAGCTCACCCGGGGTTACCTATGGCTACACCTTC | CASSPGVTYGYTF
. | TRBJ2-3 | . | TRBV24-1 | TGTGCCACCAGTGATCCCCAACTGTCCACAGATACGCAGTATTTT | CATSDPQLSTDTQYF
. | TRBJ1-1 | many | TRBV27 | TGTGCCAGCAGTCCGTCGCCGAACACTGAAGCTTTCTTT | CASSPSPNTEAFF
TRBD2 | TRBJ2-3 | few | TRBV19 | TGTGCCAGTAGTATAGGCCCGGGACTAGCGTTTGGCGAAGATACGCAGTATTTT | CASSIGPGLAFGEDTQYF
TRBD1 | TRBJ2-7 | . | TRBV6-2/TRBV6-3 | TGTGCCAGCAGGTCGGCCCGGGACAGGGGAGCCTACGAGCAGTACTTC | CASRSARDRGAYEQYF
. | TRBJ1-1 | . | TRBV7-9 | TGTGCCAGCAGCCCCGGACGGTCTGAAGCTTTCTTT | CASSPGRSEAFF
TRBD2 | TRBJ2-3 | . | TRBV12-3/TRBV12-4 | TGTGCCAGCAGTGACAGCGGGGGCCACTCGGATACGCAGTATTTT | CASSDSGGHSDTQYF
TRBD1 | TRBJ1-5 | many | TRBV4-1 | TGCGCCAGCAGCCAAGGCCCGACAGGGAAGAGCAATCAGCCCCAGCATTTT | CASSQGPTGKSNQPQHF
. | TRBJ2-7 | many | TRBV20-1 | TGCAGTGCTCAGACCTGGGGGAGGGGGTACGAGCAGTACTTC | CSAQTWGRGYEQYF
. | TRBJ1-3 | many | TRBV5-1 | TGCGCCAGCAGCACCGACGGAAACACCATATATTTT | CASSTDGNTIYF
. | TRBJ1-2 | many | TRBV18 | TGTGCCAGCTCACCAGGCCACGGACCTAACTATGGCTACACCTTC | CASSPGHGPNYGYTF
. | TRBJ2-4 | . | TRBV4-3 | TGCGCCAGCAGCCAAGATCGTTGGACCCTAGCCAAAAACATTCAGTACTTC | CASSQDRWTLAKNIQYF
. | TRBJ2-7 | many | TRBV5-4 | TGTGCCAGCCTACCAGGGGGGCACGAGCAGTACTTC | CASLPGGHEQYF
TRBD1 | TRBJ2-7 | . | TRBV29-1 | TGCAGCGCCCGGACAGGGGGCATCTACGAGCAGTACTTC | CSARTGGIYEQYF
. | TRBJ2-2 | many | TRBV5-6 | TGTGCCAGCAGTTACCCGGGACTGTCGACCGGGGAGCTGTTTTTT | CASSYPGLSTGELFF
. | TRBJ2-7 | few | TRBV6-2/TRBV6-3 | TGTGCCACCCGTTTGGTCCACGAGCAGTACTTC | CATRLVHEQYF
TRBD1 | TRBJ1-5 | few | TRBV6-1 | TGTGCCAGCAGGCTGTCCGGGACAGCCTATAGCAATCAGCCCCAGCATTTT | CASRLSGTAYSNQPQHF
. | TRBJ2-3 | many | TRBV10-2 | TGCGCCAGCAGTGTGTCTAGTGCCAGCACAGATACGCAGTATTTT | CASSVSSASTDTQYF
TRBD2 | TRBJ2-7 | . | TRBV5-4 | TGTGCCAGCAGCTTGAGCGTGACTAGCCCCGGCGAGCAGTACTTC | CASSLSVTSPGEQYF
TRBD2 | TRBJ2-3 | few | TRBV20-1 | TGCAGTGCTAGAGATGCGCTAGCGGGAGAAGATGCAGATACGCAGTATTTT | CSARDALAGEDADTQYF
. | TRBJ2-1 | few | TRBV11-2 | TGTGCCAGCAGCTTAACCTACAATGAGCAGTTCTTC | CASSLTYNEQFF
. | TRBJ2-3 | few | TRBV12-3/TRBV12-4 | TGTGCCAGCAGTTTGCGGGGGCTTGAAGATACGCAGTATTTT | CASSLRGLEDTQYF
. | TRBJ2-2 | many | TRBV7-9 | TGTGCCAGCAGCTCCCCCCCAACCAGCACCGGGGAGCTGTTTTTT | CASSSPPTSTGELFF
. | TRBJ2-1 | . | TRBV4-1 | TGCGCCAGCAGCCAAGTACTCGCGAGGGGCAATGAGCAGTTCTTC | CASSQVLARGNEQFF
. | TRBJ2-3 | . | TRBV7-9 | TGTGCCAGCAGCTTCTCGTTAGGAGAATTAGGGGATACGCAGTATTTT | CASSFSLGELGDTQYF
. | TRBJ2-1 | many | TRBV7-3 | TGTGCCAGCAGCAAGGGTCCCTACTCCTACAATGAGCAGTTCTTC | CASSKGPYSYNEQFF
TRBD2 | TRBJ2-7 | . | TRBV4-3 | TGCGCCAGCAGCCAGGGGACTAGCGGTAGCTCCTACGAGCAGTACTTC | CASSQGTSGSSYEQYF
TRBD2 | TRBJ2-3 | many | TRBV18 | TGTGCCAGCTCACCAAGACTTAGCGGGGGAAACACAGATACGCAGTATTTT | CASSPRLSGGNTDTQYF
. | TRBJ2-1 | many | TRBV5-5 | TGTGCCAGCAGCTTGTCCTACAATGAGCAGTTCTTC | CASSLSYNEQFF
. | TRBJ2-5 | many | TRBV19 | TGTGCCAGTAGTATTCGGGGTTTGGGATTACAAGAGACCCAGTACTTC | CASSIRGLGLQETQYF
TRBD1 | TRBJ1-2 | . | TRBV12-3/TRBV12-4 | TGTGCCAGCAGTCGAGCACAGGGGTATGGCTACACCTTC | CASSRAQGYGYTF
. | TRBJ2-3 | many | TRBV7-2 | TGTGCCAGCAGCTTGGCGGCCTCTAGCACAGATACGCAGTATTTT | CASSLAASSTDTQYF